The rows below give T cell receptor beta chains drawn from one sample of a study of human T cells and chemical hapten exposure. From the RACE reads, TCRdb called clonotypes with MiXCR, one entry per CDR3 protein. In the table there are approximately 68,000 distinct CDR3 sequences, 6.5% to 10% of which are singletons. The specimen was whole blood, collected in connection with sensitization to the hapten diphenylcyclopropenone (DPC). These receptor sequences come from a woman between 50 and 59 years old with alopecia areata. Some clones in this sample may be carry-over from other donors' samples. Each CDR3 is given without its conserved first and last residue. Size is stated for part of the rows, as once, few or many counts, or as a class when the clone is expanded.

clone_size: few
v_call: TRBV29-1
cdr3_aa: SVKRGYTEAF

clone_size: few
v_call: TRBV20-1
cdr3_aa: SAGAANGQETQY

clone_size: NA
v_call: TRBV5-4
cdr3_aa: ASSLDRGSSYGYT

clone_size: many
v_call: TRBV19
cdr3_aa: ASSSGGLPRNTEAF

clone_size: many
v_call: TRBV29-1
cdr3_aa: SAVTGRNSPLH

clone_size: few
v_call: TRBV10-3
cdr3_aa: AISLREGYTDTQY

clone_size: NA
v_call: TRBV7-8
cdr3_aa: ASSPTRVVRTDTQY

clone_size: many
v_call: TRBV12-3/TRBV12-4
cdr3_aa: ASSLAGPTYNQPQH

clone_size: few
v_call: TRBV12-3/TRBV12-4
cdr3_aa: ASSPGTVPYGYT

clone_size: NA
v_call: TRBV20-1
cdr3_aa: SAREQGGRNTIY

clone_size: many
v_call: TRBV20-1
cdr3_aa: SARDRYRGADTQY

clone_size: NA
v_call: TRBV5-1
cdr3_aa: ASSYTGVKGTEAF

clone_size: NA
v_call: TRBV3-1
cdr3_aa: ASSLSGTKSTDTQY

clone_size: NA
v_call: TRBV29-1
cdr3_aa: SVFIAGQSRGEQY

clone_size: many
v_call: TRBV9
cdr3_aa: ASTSGGSSYEQY

clone_size: few
v_call: TRBV20-1
cdr3_aa: SARSPNTGELF

clone_size: many
v_call: TRBV9
cdr3_aa: ASSVGDRDSPLH

clone_size: many
v_call: TRBV5-6
cdr3_aa: ASSMLATNEKLF

clone_size: NA
v_call: TRBV5-1
cdr3_aa: ASSSGLAEENEQF

clone_size: few
v_call: TRBV11-1
cdr3_aa: ASSLGGTGKLYEQY

clone_size: few
v_call: TRBV7-2
cdr3_aa: ASRPGRGTYEQY

clone_size: few
v_call: TRBV24-1
cdr3_aa: ATSAGIRDTEAF

clone_size: many
v_call: TRBV10-3
cdr3_aa: AISEWGSGNTIY

clone_size: few
v_call: TRBV10-2
cdr3_aa: ASSESSLGTDTQY

clone_size: few
v_call: TRBV7-2
cdr3_aa: ASSLTGRNEQF

clone_size: few
v_call: TRBV7-9
cdr3_aa: ASSPLLGRDTQPQH

clone_size: few
v_call: TRBV12-3/TRBV12-4
cdr3_aa: ASSLSGSFPDTQY

clone_size: many
v_call: TRBV12-3/TRBV12-4
cdr3_aa: ASSSQDTPGDT

clone_size: many
v_call: TRBV5-1
cdr3_aa: ASSLGQGRGYT

clone_size: many
v_call: TRBV27
cdr3_aa: ASSPGPYYGYT

clone_size: NA
v_call: TRBV11-2
cdr3_aa: ASTQGQGRSGNTIY

clone_size: few
v_call: TRBV19
cdr3_aa: ASTSQAQETQY

clone_size: NA
v_call: TRBV24-1
cdr3_aa: ATSDPKATDTQY

clone_size: NA
v_call: TRBV29-1
cdr3_aa: SVVETGFGDTQY

clone_size: NA
v_call: TRBV19
cdr3_aa: ASRWSAGGGGELF

clone_size: many
v_call: TRBV12-5
cdr3_aa: ASGLVIRGVTEAF

clone_size: many
v_call: TRBV25-1
cdr3_aa: ASSAAPGQGVEEQY

clone_size: many
v_call: TRBV2
cdr3_aa: ASDSGTAF

clone_size: few
v_call: TRBV20-1
cdr3_aa: SARDTDRGENSPLN

clone_size: many
v_call: TRBV5-4
cdr3_aa: ASSPPQGQGLYEQY

clone_size: few
v_call: TRBV29-1
cdr3_aa: SVEDQSYT

clone_size: many
v_call: TRBV2
cdr3_aa: ASSPDSHEQY

clone_size: many
v_call: TRBV4-2
cdr3_aa: ASSPDQGYEQY